The T cell receptor (beta chain) under discussion was sequenced for a study of CD8+CD57+ T cells in acquired aplastic anemia (dated by TCRdb to the late 2010s). In the study overall: DNA extracted from sorted CD4+ and CD8+ cells had a mean of about 3.2 ug, with a range of about 0.18 to 27.4 ug. An average of approximately 9.8 million reads for CD4+ cells and 11 million or so reads for CD8+ cells was obtained from healthy donor samples. Findings and caveats that apply to the study as a whole: Twenty-nine CD8+ CDR3 sequences were found in both patients and controls but appeared to be highly expressed in patients and within the immunodominant clones of the patients. Between patients and healthy controls, no significant difference in CD8+ Simpson's diversity was found (P=0.060).

TCR beta VDJ combination and CDR3 sequence profiling used genomic DNA as the template. TCR repertoire sequencing was run on an Illumina HiSeq 2000. In the authors' own workflow: TRBV/TRBJ rearrangement plots, CDR3 size and DJ length profiles, and Simpson's diversity index were used to assess repertoires. The most abundant DNA sequence in the deep sequencing data was taken as the immunodominant clone. CDR3 amino acid sequences were screened for sharing across subjects and compared with published repertoires and the VDJdb database. The public reads were quality trimmed at Q25 with fastp and then assembled into clones with MiXCR by TCRdb, keeping productive beta chains. Merged by CDR3 protein, the rows form single entries marked with the most common genes and DNA. The V and J calls follow TCRdb's processing rather than the paper's. The sample table shows some 180,000 distinct CDR3 sequences, and 45% to 50% are seen once. The ten largest clones take up 2.9% of the sample.

This clonotype appeared many times. Its target antigen remains unknown. Nothing much larger sits one base from this clone, and base qualities are not available. TCR repertoires of sorted CD4+ and CD8+ blood T cells from severe aplastic anemia patients and healthy subjects were deep-sequenced in the study. Ficoll-Paque density gradient centrifugation was used to isolate peripheral blood mononuclear cells. Before DNA extraction, CD4+ and CD8+ T cells were sorted by FACS or by magnetic beads. The CDR3 runs 11 amino acids, cysteine and phenylalanine included. This entry keeps only the CDR3 DNA: 33 bases, framed from base 1. V gives up 3 bases and J gives up 4 bases, and the segment between their germline ends measures 7 bases. Reading the germline V gene (reference sequence) gives CDR1 DFQATT and CDR2 SNEGSKA.

In this chain, TRBV20-1 is recombined with TRBJ2-7, with no confidently assigned D gene. The clonotype originates from a human donor in good health. Sequencing was done on a sample of sorted CD4+, CD8+, or CD8+CD57+ T cells (not recorded which) from PBMCs. The CDR3 reads CSASSGYEQYF. The DNA sequence is given as TGCAGTGCTAGTTCCGGGTACGAGCAGTACTTC.